This entry is about one T cell receptor (beta chain). Its target is unknown. This sample was taken from a study of T cells in localized non-small cell lung cancer. Notes on the study in general: A single tumor region was sequenced, leaving heterogeneity possible. Higher T cell density in the blood was associated with longer overall survival, whereas higher adjacent-lung clonality associated with shorter survival. Uninvolved nearby lung showed the greatest T cell clonality, exceeding that found in tumor. The study detected a median roughly 61 of the top 100 tumor clones in adjacent lung.

This CDR3 spans 14 amino acids. The V segment lost 1 base and the J segment 8 bases; nucleotides outside the gene matches: 7. Germline V gene lookup returns CDR1 SGHKS and CDR2 YYEKEE (reference sequence). Assay used: immunoSEQ multiplex PCR; TCRdb lists only in-frame clones, some missing. The table shows over 65,000 clones, with about 88% occurring only once. Source: peripheral blood, taken before any cancer treatment. The V call is TRBV5-5, the J call TRBJ1-2, with 8 positions matching TRBD1. This receptor was identified in an older female donor with stage I lung adenocarcinoma. In nucleotides, the CDR3 is TGTGCCAGCAGCTTGTGGCAGGGGGCTGGCGGCTACACCTTC. Translated, it gives CASSLWQGAGGYTF.